This record concerns one T cell receptor beta chain sequence. No antigen is known for it. CD4+CD25+CD127- Tregs, CD4+CD25- non-Tregs, CD4 and CD8 cells were sorted. This CDR3 contains 14 residues. Looked up from germline, CDR1 is MNHNY and CDR2 is SVGAGI (reference sequence). The V end lost 5 bases, the J end lost 4 bases, and 14 bases lay between the germline ends. This entry comes from a study of Tregs in tolerant kidney transplant recipients. Findings and caveats of the study: The small number of patients limits these findings pending further validation. This study did not directly address biological reproducibility. Tolerant patients' donor-specific Tregs expanded beyond overall Tregs, suggesting antigen-driven growth.

Only in-frame clones appear in the TCRdb table, and some are missing; sequencing was by immunoSEQ multiplex PCR. In the table there are about 110,000 clones, almost 90% of which are singletons. This sequence joins TRBV6-6 and TRBJ1-1; D call uncertain. This clonotype originated in a human donor who received a combined kidney and bone marrow transplant. The sample here was CD4+ T cells from blood, taken before the transplant. The CDR3 is CASSTPGLGTEAFF. The CDR3 bases are TGTGCCAGCAGTACCCCGGGTTTGGGCACTGAAGCTTTCTTT.